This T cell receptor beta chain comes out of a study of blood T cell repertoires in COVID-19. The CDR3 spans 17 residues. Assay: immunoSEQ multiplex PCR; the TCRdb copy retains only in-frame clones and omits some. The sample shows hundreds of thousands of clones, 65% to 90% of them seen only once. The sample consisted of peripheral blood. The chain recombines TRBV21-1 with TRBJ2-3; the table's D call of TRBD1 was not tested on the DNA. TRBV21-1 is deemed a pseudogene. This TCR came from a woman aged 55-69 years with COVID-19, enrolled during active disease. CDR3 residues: CASSKVLDRGGTDTQYF. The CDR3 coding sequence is TGTGCCAGCAGCAAAGTCCTGGACAGGGGGGGCACAGATACGCAGTATTTT.